This T cell receptor beta chain was observed in a study of preoperative IRX-2 immunotherapy in early breast cancer. Only in-frame clones appear in the TCRdb table, and some are missing; sequencing was by immunoSEQ multiplex PCR. The sample has 3,000 to 4,000 clones, around 70% seen once. The treatment denotes: preoperative locoregional IRX-2 cytokine immunotherapy. Patients received preoperative, locoregional IRX-2 cytokine immunotherapy in a phase Ib study. V was trimmed by 8 bases and J by 0 bases, leaving 5 bases between them. Germline V gene data show CDR1 as MNHGY and CDR2 as SAAAGT. CDR3 length equals 12 residues.

The chain has TRBV6-8 and TRBJ1-3; D remains ambiguous. The TCR was taken from a human donor with breast cancer. Sequencing used tumor tissue, obtained after IRX-2 immunotherapy. CDR3 in DNA: TGTGCCAGCTGGGCCTCTGGAAACACCATATATTTT. It yields the protein CASWASGNTIYF.